These 5 T cell receptor beta chains were sequenced from one sample in a study of blood T cell repertoires in COVID-19. Sequenced by immunoSEQ multiplex PCR; TCRdb stores in-frame clones only, minus some. The repertoire includes hundreds of thousands of clones, 82% of them detected once, and approximately 4.5% sits in the top ten. Sequenced input: peripheral blood. These receptors were taken from a woman in her seventies with acute or convalescent COVID-19.

The genes are TRBV5-1 and TRBJ1-6; 9 positions agree with TRBD1. This CDR3 region has 16 residues. The V gene's germline CDR1 is SGHRS and CDR2 YFSETQ. With V trimmed by 2 bases and J by 7 bases, 7 bases remained unmatched. The CDR3: CASSFTGGAENSPLHF. CDR3 in DNA: TGCGCCAGCAGCTTCACAGGGGGCGCCGAAAATTCACCCCTCCACTTT.

The chain couples TRBV20-1 to TRBJ1-6, with D hard to call. Trimming shortened V by 4 bases and J by 3 bases, and 13 bases separated the two germline ends. CDR1 is DFQATT and CDR2 is SNEGSKA in the germline V gene (reference sequence). This CDR3 contains 15 residues. The CDR3 DNA sequence: TGCAGTGCTAATGAGGGCAGTCACTATAATTCACCCCTCCACTTT. It yields the protein CSANEGSHYNSPLHF.

CDR3 residues: CATRRGDHQPQHF. CDR3 nucleotides: TGTGCCACGAGACGGGGGGATCATCAGCCCCAGCATTTT. V and J are TRBV2 and TRBJ1-5; perhaps TRBD1 as D (5 bases). The CDR3 sequence is 13 residues long. Per germline, CDR1 SNHLY and CDR2 FYNNEI. V was clipped by 10 bases and J by 5 bases, with 15 bases between them.

The chain carries TRBV5-1 and TRBJ2-1; TRBD1 agrees at 9 bases. V lost 1 base and J lost 0; bases outside the gene matches: 2. Per the germline V gene, CDR1 is SGHRS and CDR2 is YFSETQ. The length of the CDR3 is 16 residues. CDR3 loop: CASSLWGQGSYNEQFF. The CDR3 DNA follows: TGCGCCAGCAGCTTGTGGGGACAGGGCTCCTACAATGAGCAGTTCTTC.

This clone was seen a single time. This sample includes further DNA sequences coding for the same CDR3. CDR3 sequence reads: CASSFSGYGYTF. The CDR3 nucleotides are TGTGCCAGCAGTTTTTCAGGCTATGGCTACACCTTC. This chain uses TRBV28 with TRBJ1-2; no clear D. Trimming shortened V by 3 bases and J by 4 bases, and 6 bases separated the two germline ends. The germline CDR1 and CDR2 sequences are MDHEN and SYDVKM. The CDR3 length is 12 residues.